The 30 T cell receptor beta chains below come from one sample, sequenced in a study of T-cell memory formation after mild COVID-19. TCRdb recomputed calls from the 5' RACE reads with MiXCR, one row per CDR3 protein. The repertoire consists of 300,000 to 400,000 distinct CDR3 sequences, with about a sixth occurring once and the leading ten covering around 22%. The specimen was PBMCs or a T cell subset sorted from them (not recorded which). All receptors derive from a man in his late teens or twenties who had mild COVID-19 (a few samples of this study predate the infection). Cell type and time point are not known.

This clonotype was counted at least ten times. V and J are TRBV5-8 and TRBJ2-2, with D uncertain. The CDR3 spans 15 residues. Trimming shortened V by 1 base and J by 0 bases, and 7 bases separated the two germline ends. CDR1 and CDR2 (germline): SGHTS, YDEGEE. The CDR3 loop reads CASSLSQTNTGELFF. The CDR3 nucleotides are TGTGCCAGCAGCTTGAGTCAGACGAACACCGGGGAGCTGTTTTTT.

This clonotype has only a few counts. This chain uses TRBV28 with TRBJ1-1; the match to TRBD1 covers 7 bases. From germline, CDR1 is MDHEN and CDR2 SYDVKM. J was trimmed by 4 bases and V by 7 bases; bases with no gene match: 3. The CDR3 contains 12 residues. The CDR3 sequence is CASIQGGTEAFF. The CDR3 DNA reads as TGTGCCAGCATTCAGGGGGGCACTGAAGCTTTCTTT.

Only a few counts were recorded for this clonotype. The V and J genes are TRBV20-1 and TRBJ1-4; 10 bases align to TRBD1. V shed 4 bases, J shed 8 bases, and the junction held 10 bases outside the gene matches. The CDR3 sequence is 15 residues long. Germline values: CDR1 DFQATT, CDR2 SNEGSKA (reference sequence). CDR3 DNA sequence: TGCAGTGCTAATCGCCCGACAGGGGGCAAAGAAAAACTGTTTTTT. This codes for CSANRPTGGKEKLFF.

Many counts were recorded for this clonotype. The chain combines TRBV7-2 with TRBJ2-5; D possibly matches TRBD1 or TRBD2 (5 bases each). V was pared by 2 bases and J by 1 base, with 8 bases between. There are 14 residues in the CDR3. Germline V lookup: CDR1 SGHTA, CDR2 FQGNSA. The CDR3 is CASSLRGVQETQYF. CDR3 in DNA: TGTGCCAGCAGCTTACGAGGGGTCCAAGAGACCCAGTACTTC.

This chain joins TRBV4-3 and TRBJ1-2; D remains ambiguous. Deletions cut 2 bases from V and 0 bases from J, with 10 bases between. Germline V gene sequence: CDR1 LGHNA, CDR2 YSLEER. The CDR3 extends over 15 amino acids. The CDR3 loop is CASSQRPLPNYGYTF. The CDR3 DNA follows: TGCGCCAGCAGCCAAAGACCTTTACCTAACTATGGCTACACCTTC.

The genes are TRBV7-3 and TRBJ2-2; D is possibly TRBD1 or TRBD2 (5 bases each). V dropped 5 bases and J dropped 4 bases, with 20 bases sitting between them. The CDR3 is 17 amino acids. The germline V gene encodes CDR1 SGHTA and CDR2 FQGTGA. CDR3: CASSTLPEARGTGELFF. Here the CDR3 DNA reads TGTGCCAGCAGCACCTTACCAGAGGCGAGGGGCACCGGGGAGCTGTTTTTT.

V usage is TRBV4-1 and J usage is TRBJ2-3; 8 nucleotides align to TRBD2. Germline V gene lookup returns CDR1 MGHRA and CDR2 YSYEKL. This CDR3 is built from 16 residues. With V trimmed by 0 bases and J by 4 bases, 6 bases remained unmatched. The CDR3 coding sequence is TGCGCCAGCAGCCAAGAATGGGGCGGGGGGTCAGATACGCAGTATTTT. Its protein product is CASSQEWGGGSDTQYF.

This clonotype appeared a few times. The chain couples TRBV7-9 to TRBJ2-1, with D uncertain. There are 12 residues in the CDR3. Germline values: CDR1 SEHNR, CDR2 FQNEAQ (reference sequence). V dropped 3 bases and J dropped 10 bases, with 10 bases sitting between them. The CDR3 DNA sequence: TGTGCCAGCAGCTTTGGTTCCACGGAGCAGTTCTTC. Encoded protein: CASSFGSTEQFF.

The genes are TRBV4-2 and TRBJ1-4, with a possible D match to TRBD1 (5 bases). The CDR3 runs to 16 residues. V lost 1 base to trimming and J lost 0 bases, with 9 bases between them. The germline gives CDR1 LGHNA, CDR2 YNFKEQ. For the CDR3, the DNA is TGTGCCAGCAGCCAAGTCCAGGGTGCAACTAATGAAAAACTGTTTTTT. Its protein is CASSQVQGATNEKLFF.

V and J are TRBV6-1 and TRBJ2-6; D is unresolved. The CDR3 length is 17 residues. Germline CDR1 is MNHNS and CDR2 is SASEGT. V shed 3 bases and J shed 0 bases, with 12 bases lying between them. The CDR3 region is CASSDSRGDSGANVLTF. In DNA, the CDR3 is TGTGCCAGCAGTGACAGCCGTGGGGACTCTGGGGCCAACGTCCTGACTTTC.

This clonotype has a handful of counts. CDR3 sequence: CASSQAEGTGTEAFF. CDR3 nucleotide sequence: TGCGCCAGCAGCCAAGCTGAGGGGACGGGAACTGAAGCTTTCTTT. The rearrangement joins TRBV4-3 to TRBJ1-1; TRBD1 might be the D (5 bases). The CDR3 is made up of 15 amino acids. Trimming removed 1 base at V and 5 bases at J, with 14 bases between. CDR1 LGHNA and CDR2 YSLEER come from the germline V gene.

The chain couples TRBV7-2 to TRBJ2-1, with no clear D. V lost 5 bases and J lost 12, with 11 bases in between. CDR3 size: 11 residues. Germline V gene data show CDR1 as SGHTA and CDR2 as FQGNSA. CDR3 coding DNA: TGTGCCAGCAGCCCCCGGGTCCGGCAGTTCTTC. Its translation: CASSPRVRQFF. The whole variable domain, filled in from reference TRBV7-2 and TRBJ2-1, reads GAGVSQSPSNKVTEKGKDVELRCDPISGHTALYWYRQSLGQGLEFLIYFQGNSAPDKSGLPSDRFSAERTGGSVSTLTIQRTQQEDSAVYLCASSPRVRQFFGPGTRLTVL.

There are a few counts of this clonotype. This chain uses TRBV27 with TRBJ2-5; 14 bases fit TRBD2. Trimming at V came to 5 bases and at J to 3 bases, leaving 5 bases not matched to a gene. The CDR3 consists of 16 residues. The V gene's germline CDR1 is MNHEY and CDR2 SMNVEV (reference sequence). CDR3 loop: CASSPLGLAGEETQYF. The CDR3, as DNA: TGTGCCAGCAGTCCCCTGGGACTAGCGGGGGAAGAGACCCAGTACTTC.

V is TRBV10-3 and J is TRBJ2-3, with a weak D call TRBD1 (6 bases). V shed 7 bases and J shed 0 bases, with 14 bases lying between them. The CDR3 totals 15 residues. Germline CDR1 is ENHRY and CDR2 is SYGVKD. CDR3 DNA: TGTGCCATCAATCTTGGGGGCCCTAGCACAGATACGCAGTATTTT. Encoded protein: CAINLGGPSTDTQYF.

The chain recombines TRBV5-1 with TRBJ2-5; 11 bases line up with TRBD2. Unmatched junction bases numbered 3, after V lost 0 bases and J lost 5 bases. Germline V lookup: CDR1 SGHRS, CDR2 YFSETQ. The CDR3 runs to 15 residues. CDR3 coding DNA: TGCGCCAGCAGCTTGGCATCTAGCGGGGGGGAGACCCAGTACTTC. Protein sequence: CASSLASSGGETQYF.

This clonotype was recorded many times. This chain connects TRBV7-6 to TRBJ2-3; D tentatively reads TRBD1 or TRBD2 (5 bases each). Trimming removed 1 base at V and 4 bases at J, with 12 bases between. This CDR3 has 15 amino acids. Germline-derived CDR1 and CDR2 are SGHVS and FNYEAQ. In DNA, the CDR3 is TGTGCCAGCAGCTTAGGTCTGGGGGTGGCAGATACGCAGTATTTT. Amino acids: CASSLGLGVADTQYF.

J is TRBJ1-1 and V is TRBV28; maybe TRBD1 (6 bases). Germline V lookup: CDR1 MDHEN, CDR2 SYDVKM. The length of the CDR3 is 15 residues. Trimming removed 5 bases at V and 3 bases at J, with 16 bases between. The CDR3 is CASSVGGGMDTEAFF. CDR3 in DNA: TGTGCCAGCAGTGTCGGAGGGGGGATGGACACTGAAGCTTTCTTT.

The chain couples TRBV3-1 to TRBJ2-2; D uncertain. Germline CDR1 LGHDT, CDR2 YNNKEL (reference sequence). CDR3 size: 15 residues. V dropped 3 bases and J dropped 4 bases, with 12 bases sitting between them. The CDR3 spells CASSQPQRFTGELFF. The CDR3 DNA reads TGTGCCAGCAGCCAGCCGCAGAGATTCACCGGGGAGCTGTTTTTT.

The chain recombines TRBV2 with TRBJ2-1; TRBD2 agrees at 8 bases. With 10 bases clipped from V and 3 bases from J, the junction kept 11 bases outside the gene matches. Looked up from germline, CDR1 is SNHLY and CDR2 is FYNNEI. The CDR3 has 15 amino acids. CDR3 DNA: TGTGCCATAGCCGGGACTAGGGGTCACTACAATGAGCAGTTCTTC. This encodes CAIAGTRGHYNEQFF.

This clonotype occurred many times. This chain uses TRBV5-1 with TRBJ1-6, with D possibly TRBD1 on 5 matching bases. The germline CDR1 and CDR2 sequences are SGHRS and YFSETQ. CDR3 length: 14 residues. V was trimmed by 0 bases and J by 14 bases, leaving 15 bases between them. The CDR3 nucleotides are TGCGCCAGCAGCTTGGCCGAAGGGAGACAGACCCTCCACTTT. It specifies CASSLAEGRQTLHF.

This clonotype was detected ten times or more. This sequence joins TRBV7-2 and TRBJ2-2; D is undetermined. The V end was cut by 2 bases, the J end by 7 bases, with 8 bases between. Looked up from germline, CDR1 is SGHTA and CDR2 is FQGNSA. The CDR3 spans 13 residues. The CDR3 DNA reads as TGTGCCAGCAGCTTAAATACGGGCGGGGAGCTGTTTTTT. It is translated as CASSLNTGGELFF.

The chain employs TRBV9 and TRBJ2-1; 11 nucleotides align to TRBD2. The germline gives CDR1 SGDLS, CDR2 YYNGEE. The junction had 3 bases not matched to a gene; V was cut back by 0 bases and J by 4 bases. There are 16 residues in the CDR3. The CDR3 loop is CASSVVAGGLYNEQFF. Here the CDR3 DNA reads TGTGCCAGCAGCGTAGTAGCGGGGGGGCTGTACAATGAGCAGTTCTTC.

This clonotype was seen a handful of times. CDR3 in amino acids: CSALLGGGTEAFF. The CDR3 DNA is TGCAGTGCCCTTCTGGGGGGCGGGACTGAAGCTTTCTTT. The V gene is TRBV20-1, the J gene TRBJ1-1, with D perhaps TRBD1 (6 bases). V was clipped by 6 bases and J by 5 bases, with 16 bases between them. The CDR3 loop spans 13 amino acids. Germline V lookup: CDR1 DFQATT, CDR2 SNEGSKA (reference sequence).

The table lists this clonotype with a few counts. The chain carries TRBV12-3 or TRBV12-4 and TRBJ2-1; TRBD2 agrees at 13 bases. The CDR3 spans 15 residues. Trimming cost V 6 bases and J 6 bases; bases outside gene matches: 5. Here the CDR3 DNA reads TGTGCCAGCAGCAGGACTAGCGGGGGACCCAATGAGCAGTTCTTC. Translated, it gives CASSRTSGGPNEQFF.

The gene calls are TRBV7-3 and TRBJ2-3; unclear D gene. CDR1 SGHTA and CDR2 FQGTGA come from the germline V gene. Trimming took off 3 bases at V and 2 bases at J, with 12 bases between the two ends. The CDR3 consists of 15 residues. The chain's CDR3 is CASSFGSASTDTQYF. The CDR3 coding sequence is TGTGCCAGCAGCTTTGGAAGCGCCTCCACAGATACGCAGTATTTT.

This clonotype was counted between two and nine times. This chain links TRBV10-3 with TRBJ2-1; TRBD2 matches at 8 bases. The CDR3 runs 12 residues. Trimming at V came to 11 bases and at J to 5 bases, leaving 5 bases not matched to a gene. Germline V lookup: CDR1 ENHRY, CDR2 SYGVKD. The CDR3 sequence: CAVHGGDNEQFF. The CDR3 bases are TGTGCCGTACACGGGGGGGACAATGAGCAGTTCTTC.

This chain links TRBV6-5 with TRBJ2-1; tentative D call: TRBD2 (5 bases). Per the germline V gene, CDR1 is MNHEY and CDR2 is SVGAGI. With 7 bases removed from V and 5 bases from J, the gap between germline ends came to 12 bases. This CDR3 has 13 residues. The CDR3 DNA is TGTGCCAGCACCATGAGGGAAAACAATGAGCAGTTCTTC. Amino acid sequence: CASTMRENNEQFF.

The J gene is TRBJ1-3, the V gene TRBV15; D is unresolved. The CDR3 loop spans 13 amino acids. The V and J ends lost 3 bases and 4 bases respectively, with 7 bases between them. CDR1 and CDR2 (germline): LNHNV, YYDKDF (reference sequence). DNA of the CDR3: TGTGCCACCAGCAGCCCCTCGGGAAACACCATATATTTT. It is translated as CATSSPSGNTIYF.

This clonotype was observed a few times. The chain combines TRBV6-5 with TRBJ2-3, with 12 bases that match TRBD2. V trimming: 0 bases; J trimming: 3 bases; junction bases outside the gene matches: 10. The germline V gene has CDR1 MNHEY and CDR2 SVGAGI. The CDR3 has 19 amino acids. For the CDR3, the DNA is TGTGCCAGCAGTTACTCCCCTAGCGGGGGGGCCATGAGGACAGATACGCAGTATTTT. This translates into CASSYSPSGGAMRTDTQYF.

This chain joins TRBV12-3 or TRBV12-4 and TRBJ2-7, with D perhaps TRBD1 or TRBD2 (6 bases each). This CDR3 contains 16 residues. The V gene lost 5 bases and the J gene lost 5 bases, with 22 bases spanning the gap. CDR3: CASSPTRRGATHEQYF. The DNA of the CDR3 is TGTGCCAGCAGTCCTACCCGAAGGGGGGCGACACACGAGCAGTACTTC.